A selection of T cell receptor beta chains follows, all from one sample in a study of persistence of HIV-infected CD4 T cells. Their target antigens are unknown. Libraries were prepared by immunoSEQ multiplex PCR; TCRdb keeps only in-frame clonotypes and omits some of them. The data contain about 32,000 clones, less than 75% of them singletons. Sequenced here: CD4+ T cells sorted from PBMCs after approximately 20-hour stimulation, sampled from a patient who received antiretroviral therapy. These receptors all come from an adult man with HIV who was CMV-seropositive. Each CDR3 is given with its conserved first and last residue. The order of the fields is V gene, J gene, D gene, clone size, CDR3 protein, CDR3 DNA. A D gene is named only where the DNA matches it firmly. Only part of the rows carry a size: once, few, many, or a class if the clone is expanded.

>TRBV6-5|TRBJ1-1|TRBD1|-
CASSRQGTAEAFF
TGTGCCAGCAGTCGACAGGGGACCGCTGAAGCTTTCTTT
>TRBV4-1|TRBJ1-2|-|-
CASSQPRDGAGYTF
TGCGCCAGCAGCCAGCCCCGGGACGGAGCAGGCTACACCTTC
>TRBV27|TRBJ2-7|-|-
CASSLLGKNIHEQYF
TGTGCCAGCAGTTTATTAGGGAAGAACATCCACGAGCAGTACTTC
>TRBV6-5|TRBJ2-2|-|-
CASNRERTGELFF
TGTGCCAGCAACAGGGAGAGGACCGGGGAGCTGTTTTTT
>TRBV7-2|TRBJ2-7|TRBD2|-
CASSPAGGSFEQYF
TGTGCCAGCAGCCCAGCGGGGGGCTCCTTCGAGCAGTACTTC
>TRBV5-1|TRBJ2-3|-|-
CASRSDRNTDTQYF
TGCGCCAGCAGGTCCGACAGGAACACAGATACGCAGTATTTT
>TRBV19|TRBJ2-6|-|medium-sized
CASSMGAGRGDSGANVLTF
TGTGCCAGTAGTATGGGGGCGGGCAGGGGAGACTCTGGGGCCAACGTCCTGACTTTC
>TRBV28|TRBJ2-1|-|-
CASRKGQGMYNEQFF
TGTGCCAGCAGGAAAGGACAAGGGATGTACAATGAGCAGTTCTTC
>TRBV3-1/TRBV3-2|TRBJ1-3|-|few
CASSPTGPRGNTIYF
TGTGCCAGCAGCCCCACGGGACCGCGCGGAAACACCATATATTTT
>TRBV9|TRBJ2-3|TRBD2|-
CASSVEAGGSTDTQYF
TGTGCCAGCAGCGTAGAGGCGGGGGGGAGCACAGATACGCAGTATTTT
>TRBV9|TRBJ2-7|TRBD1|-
CASSASTGTYEQYF
TGTGCCAGCAGCGCCTCGACAGGGACCTACGAGCAGTACTTC
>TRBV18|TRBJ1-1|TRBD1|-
CASSPPRAGGQGAFNEAFF
TGTGCCAGCTCACCACCAAGGGCCGGCGGACAGGGGGCGTTCAATGAAGCTTTCTTT
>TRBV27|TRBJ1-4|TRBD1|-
CASSSIQGNEKLFF
TGTGCCAGCAGCTCTATACAGGGGAATGAAAAACTGTTTTTT
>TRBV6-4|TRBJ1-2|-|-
CASSDAGGASGYTF
TGTGCCAGCAGTGACGCGGGAGGGGCGTCTGGCTACACCTTC
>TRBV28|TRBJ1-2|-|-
CASNPPGRRIGFDGYTF
TGTGCCAGCAACCCCCCCGGGAGACGAATAGGCTTCGATGGCTACACCTTC
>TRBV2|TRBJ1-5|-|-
CASAWGRPNQPQHF
TGTGCCAGTGCCTGGGGGCGTCCCAATCAGCCCCAGCATTTT
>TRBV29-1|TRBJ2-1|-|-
CSVRGRMGNEQFF
TGCAGCGTGCGGGGACGGATGGGCAATGAGCAGTTCTTC
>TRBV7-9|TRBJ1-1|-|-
CASSSQGNTEAFF
TGTGCCAGCAGCTCCCAGGGTAACACTGAAGCTTTCTTT
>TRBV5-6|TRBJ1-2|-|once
CASSQTGFKGYTF
TGTGCCAGCAGCCAAACAGGGTTTAAAGGCTACACCTTC
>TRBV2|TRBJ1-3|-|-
CASSESQEGNTIYF
TGTGCCAGCAGTGAATCACAAGAAGGAAACACCATATATTTT
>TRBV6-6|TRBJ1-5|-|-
CASSPMGSQPQHF
TGTGCCAGCAGTCCAATGGGGTCTCAGCCCCAGCATTTT
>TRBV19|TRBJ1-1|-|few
CASSAASNTEAFF
TGTGCCAGTAGTGCAGCGTCGAACACTGAAGCTTTCTTT
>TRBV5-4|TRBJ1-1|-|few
CASSPERGTTEAFF
TGTGCCAGCAGCCCCGAACGGGGGACCACTGAAGCTTTCTTT
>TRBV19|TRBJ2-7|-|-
CASSFTGKNYEQYF
TGTGCCAGTAGCTTCACAGGGAAGAACTACGAGCAGTACTTC